This T cell receptor beta chain was sequenced in a study of blood T cells in healthy people across ages. Study-wide results and limits: Diversity of TCR beta per million T cells declined in a roughly linear way with age.

Then a second PCR, running roughly 7 to 11 cycles, was carried out with a sample-barcoded 5' primer and a J-beta primer mix. Using its own MiXCR run on the 5' RACE reads, TCRdb lists one record per CDR3 protein. The data hold 710,000 or so distinct CDR3 sequences, with about 20% observed a single time. Comment on this clonotype: Its target is unknown.

The sequenced sample was blood. This receptor was obtained from a man between 65 and 85 years old in good health.

The CDR3 region is CASSNQETGYNSPLHF. In nucleotides, the CDR3 is TGTGCCAGCAGTAACCAAGAAACGGGGTATAATTCACCCCTCCACTTT. The V and J genes are TRBV6-5 and TRBJ1-6; D gene uncertain. The CDR3 is 16 amino acids. V lost 5 bases, J lost 4 bases, and 15 bases lay in between. The germline CDR1 and CDR2 sequences are MNHEY and SVGAGI.